The subject of this entry is one TCR beta chain. Its antigen is currently not known. Per-base qualities were not stored, and no clone one base away is much larger. This entry belongs to a study of HIV-infected children after antiretroviral therapy interruption (dated 2019 in TCRdb). Regarding the research as a whole: All eight included children had a CD4+ count above 500 and a viral load below 50 copies/ml, with four on planned treatment interruption and four on continuous treatment. The interruption group had a median age of around 10 years, compared with 7 to 8 years in the continuous treatment group. Recorded exposure to EBV and CMV was present in most of the participating children. Samples from the interruption arm were taken at week 0, at week 12, at the end of interruption (week 24 or 48), and about 3 years after the study ended. For the continuous-treatment arm, samples from the corresponding weeks 0, 48 and 150 were analyzed. TCR repertoires were compared between children on planned treatment interruption and children on continuous antiretroviral treatment, alongside thymic output measurements.

The treatment or condition label, as the study defines it: PENTA 11 planned treatment interruption arm or continuous ART arm. Participants were children from the United Kingdom aged 2 to 15 years who had received at least three-drug ART for at least 24 weeks. Cryopreserved PBMCs containing at least 5 million viable cells were needed, and a few candidate patients were excluded because their viable PBMC yield was low. Using a FACSAria III cell sorter, naive CD4+ CD45RA+ CD45RO- T cells were FACS-sorted out of thawed PBMCs. After sorting, cells were fixed, and RNA was extracted with the RNeasy FFPE kit and then with the RNeasy Micro kit. The CDR3 spans 13 residues, from the cysteine through the phenylalanine. The entry retains the CDR3 DNA only, 39 bases that are in frame from base 1. The germline V gene specifies SGHRS as CDR1 and YFSETQ as CDR2. A distance of 5 bases separates the germline ends of V and J, which lose 0 bases and 4 bases respectively.

Receptors were amplified or captured by 3' RACE. TCR libraries were generated from RNA by a 3' RACE protocol incorporating unique molecular identifiers so that PCR amplification bias could be corrected. Amplicon libraries were pooled in groups of up to 12 and sequenced on an Illumina MiSeq using v2 2x250 paired-end chemistry. On the authors' methods: Reads were processed with Decombinator to assign V and J genes and CDR3, with barcode-based error and PCR bias correction. Before Gini coefficients were calculated with the R ineq package, the repertoires were subsampled to the same depth. Three approaches were used to assess CDR3 similarity: GLIPH, Hamming distance and a shared triplet metric. The raw public data were reprocessed by TCRdb itself: fastp quality trimming at Q25, MiXCR clonotype calling, in-frame beta chains only. Each CDR3 protein gets just one entry, which takes the most common genes and DNA from the rows behind it. None of the V and J calls come from the authors' own analysis; TCRdb made them. The sample yields tens of thousands of distinct CDR3 sequences; approximately 4% were counted once. The ten most abundant clones make up over 0.65% of the sample.

Results and caveats for the whole study, not just this receptor: Minor non-naive CD45RA+ populations, such as EMRA or stem memory cells, might be present among the sorted CD45RA+ naive cells. In the naive CD4+ repertoires of PTI patients, CDR3 sharing between time points dropped after the start of interruption, while many sequences were shared between the end of interruption and 3 years later. The low number of patients is a limitation and the data should be interpreted with caution. An increase in the naive CD4+ Gini coefficient was observed by the end of treatment interruption, suggesting clonal expansion, and a return to baseline was observed by 3 years.

Recombination joined TRBV5-1 with TRBJ1-5; no D gene call is confident. The source of this sequence is a pool of human donors with HIV. The sequences come from CD45RA+ CD4+ T cells from PBMCs, pooled from several time points, collected from a donor given antiretroviral therapy, either interrupted or continuous. What the cell subset or site label conveys for this sample: naive CD4+ CD45RA+ CD45RO- T cells. The bases are TGCGCCAGCAGCTTGGGAATAAATCAGCCCCAGCATTTT. This gives the protein CASSLGINQPQHF.